Below are 22 T cell receptor beta chains sequenced from a single sample in a study of shared clonotypes between healthy human individuals. Naive CD8 cells lacked CD45RO, underwent positive selection for CCR7 and left out terminally differentiated effector memory CD45RA+ cells. Only in-frame clones appear in the TCRdb table, and some are missing; sequencing was by immunoSEQ multiplex PCR. The data hold some 2 million clones, with roughly 94% observed a single time. Sequenced input: naive CD8+ T cells sorted from blood. Receptors originate from a man aged 18 to 30 in good health.

In its sample, this clone was seen a few times. This sequence joins TRBV29-1 and TRBJ2-7; a possible D gene is TRBD2 (5 bases). V was cut by 1 base and J by 5 bases, with 9 bases left in between. Germline values: CDR1 SQVTM, CDR2 ANQGSEA. The CDR3 extends over 12 amino acids. CDR3 residues: CSVEAGENEQYF. Here the CDR3 DNA reads TGCAGCGTTGAAGCCGGGGAAAACGAGCAGTACTTC.

V usage is TRBV4-1 and J usage is TRBJ2-7; TRBD1 matches 8 bases. J was trimmed by 0 bases and V by 0 bases; bases with no gene match: 7. The length of the CDR3 is 17 residues. Germline CDR1 MGHRA, CDR2 YSYEKL. The DNA of the CDR3 is TGCGCCAGCAGCCAAGAATCAGGGGACAGGACCTCCTACGAGCAGTACTTC. This translates into CASSQESGDRTSYEQYF.

V and J are TRBV7-2 and TRBJ1-2; 7 positions match TRBD1. The V and J ends lost 6 bases and 4 bases, in that order; junction bases with no gene match: 11. CDR1 SGHTA and CDR2 FQGNSA come from the germline V gene. The length of the CDR3 is 15 residues. CDR3 in DNA: TGTGCCAGCAGATTCAGGACAGGAATGGGCTATGGCTACACCTTC. The encoded protein is CASRFRTGMGYGYTF.

V usage is TRBV25-1 and J usage is TRBJ1-2; maybe TRBD1 (5 bases). Germline lookup yields CDR1 MGHDK and CDR2 SYGVNS. V gave up 2 bases and J gave up 6 bases, with 7 bases separating them. This CDR3 spans 12 amino acids. CDR3 nucleotide sequence: TGTGCCAGCAGTGAACAGGGTGATGGCTACACCTTC. This gives the protein CASSEQGDGYTF.

V and J are TRBV5-4 and TRBJ1-1, with D perhaps TRBD1 (5 bases). The CDR3 has 13 amino acids. Looked up from germline, CDR1 is SGHNT and CDR2 is YYREEE (reference sequence). Trimming shortened V by 1 base and J by 6 bases, and 10 bases separated the two germline ends. CDR3 in DNA: TGTGCCAGCAGCTTGATAGGGGATCCTGAAGCTTTCTTT. As protein: CASSLIGDPEAFF.

The chain carries TRBV9 and TRBJ2-2; TRBD2 matches at 7 bases. V lost 4 bases, J lost 4 bases, and 16 bases stayed unmatched. This CDR3 is 18 amino acids long. Germline loops: CDR1 SGDLS, CDR2 YYNGEE. CDR3 protein: CASSPSWGEGLGTGELFF. The DNA of the CDR3 is TGTGCCAGCAGCCCCTCCTGGGGGGAGGGGCTAGGCACCGGGGAGCTGTTTTTT. The full variable domain, with the rest looked up from reference TRBV9 and TRBJ2-2, is DSGVTQTPKHLITATGQRVTLRCSPRSGDLSVYWYQQSLDQGLQFLIQYYNGEERAKGNILERFSAQQFPDLHSELNLSSLELGDSALYFCASSPSWGEGLGTGELFFGEGSRLTVL.

The chain has TRBV19 and TRBJ1-2; D not resolved. The CDR3 length is 14 residues. V lost 3 bases and J 4 bases, leaving 12 bases between the germline ends. Per germline, CDR1 LNHDA and CDR2 SQIVND (reference sequence). The CDR3 nucleotides read TGTGCCAGTAGTATCTACGGGGAAGTCTATGGCTACACCTTC. It translates to CASSIYGEVYGYTF. Looking up the rest from reference TRBV19 and TRBJ1-2 gives the full variable domain: DGGITQSPKYLFRKEGQNVTLSCEQNLNHDAMYWYRQDPGQGLRLIYYSQIVNDFQKGDIAEGYSVSREKKESFPLTVTSAQKNPTAFYLCASSIYGEVYGYTFGSGTRLTVV.

The J gene is TRBJ2-1, the V gene TRBV2; D ambiguous. The V end lost 10 bases, the J end lost 12 bases, and 25 bases lay between the germline ends. The CDR3 is made up of 14 amino acids. Germline CDR1 reads SNHLY; CDR2 reads FYNNEI. This CDR3 reads CATVESQEKKWQFF. For the CDR3, the DNA is TGTGCCACCGTAGAGTCCCAAGAGAAGAAATGGCAGTTCTTC.

The chain combines TRBV2 with TRBJ2-4; TRBD1 matches at 8 bases. This CDR3 comprises 18 residues. Germline values: CDR1 SNHLY, CDR2 FYNNEI. V lost 10 bases to trimming and J lost 0 bases; unmatched junction nucleotides: 17. This CDR3 is CATRRTGKDQIAKNIQYF. CDR3 DNA: TGTGCCACTCGAAGGACAGGGAAAGACCAGATAGCCAAAAACATTCAGTACTTC. Full variable domain (outside the CDR3, taken from reference TRBV2 and TRBJ2-4): EPEVTQTPSHQVTQMGQEVILRCVPISNHLYFYWYRQILGQKVEFLVSFYNNEISEKSEIFDDQFSVERPDGSNFTLKIRSTKLEDSAMYFCATRRTGKDQIAKNIQYFGAGTRLSVL.

This clone was counted a few times. This same CDR3 is encoded by further DNA sequences in the sample. This chain links TRBV30 with TRBJ2-6, with D unclear. Germline V CDR1 and CDR2: GTSNPN, SVGIG (reference sequence). This CDR3 region has 14 residues. Trimming removed 0 bases from V and 0 bases from J, with 3 bases in between. CDR3 bases: TGTGCCTGGAGTGTAGGCTCTGGGGCCAACGTCCTGACTTTC. It encodes CAWSVGSGANVLTF.

The gene calls are TRBV27 and TRBJ1-4, with D hard to call. The CDR3 runs to 14 residues. Germline values: CDR1 MNHEY, CDR2 SMNVEV (reference sequence). The germline V and J ends were trimmed by 6 bases and 8 bases, with 16 bases remaining between them. The CDR3 coding sequence is TGTGCCAGCAGAGGGTGGGGAGACACCGAAAAACTGTTTTTT. Amino acid sequence: CASRGWGDTEKLFF.

The chain has TRBV6-6 and TRBJ1-2; D uncertain. CDR1 MNHNY and CDR2 SVGAGI come from the germline V gene (reference sequence). The ends were cut back, 6 bases at V and 8 bases at J, with 19 bases in the middle. The CDR3 has 14 residues. This CDR3 is CASSTGNSPEGYTF. CDR3 sequence (DNA): TGTGCCAGCAGCACCGGGAACTCCCCCGAGGGCTACACCTTC.

V gene TRBV6-5 combines with J gene TRBJ1-4; D is ambiguous. This CDR3 has 13 amino acids. V lost 10 bases, J lost 8 bases, and 17 bases lay in between. Germline values: CDR1 MNHEY, CDR2 SVGAGI. This CDR3 reads CAKALRYAEKLFF. CDR3 nucleotides: TGTGCCAAGGCCCTTAGGTACGCCGAAAAACTGTTTTTT.

The rearrangement links TRBV4-1 to TRBJ2-1, with D hard to call. CDR3 size: 13 residues. The V gene's germline CDR1 is MGHRA and CDR2 YSYEKL. V lost 0 bases to trimming and J lost 8 bases, with 8 bases between them. CDR3 coding DNA: TGCGCCAGCAGCCAAGATTTATTCGATGAGCAGTTCTTC. Translating it yields CASSQDLFDEQFF.

The chain links TRBV9 to TRBJ2-1; no definite D call. The CDR3 sequence is 14 residues long. From germline, CDR1 is SGDLS and CDR2 YYNGEE. V was clipped by 0 bases and J by 8 bases, with 12 bases between them. The CDR3 DNA sequence: TGTGCCAGCAGCGTAGAGGCATTGAGCCATGAGCAGTTCTTC. It encodes CASSVEALSHEQFF.

The CDR3 is CASSPEETVTYEQYF. The CDR3 coding sequence is TGTGCCAGCAGTCCAGAGGAGACAGTCACCTACGAGCAGTACTTC. The chain is built from TRBV28 and TRBJ2-7, with TRBD1 as a possible D gene (5 bases). Trimming took 5 bases from V and 2 from J, leaving 16 bases between them. This CDR3 has 15 residues. From germline, CDR1 is MDHEN and CDR2 SYDVKM.

The chain recombines TRBV9 with TRBJ2-3; the match to TRBD1 covers 7 bases. After removal of 3 bases from V and 6 bases from J, the junction contained 13 bases not matched to a gene. The CDR3 covers 16 residues. Germline V lookup: CDR1 SGDLS, CDR2 YYNGEE. CDR3 residues: CASSDRQGENADTQYF. The CDR3 DNA sequence: TGTGCCAGCAGCGATAGACAGGGTGAAAACGCGGATACGCAGTATTTT.

This clone was detected only once. The chain is built from TRBV4-3 and TRBJ2-1, with a weak D call TRBD2 (6 bases). Trimming took off 1 base at V and 6 bases at J, with 13 bases between the two ends. CDR3 size: 15 residues. Germline values: CDR1 LGHNA, CDR2 YSLEER. This CDR3 is CASSQARDFGNEQFF. CDR3 in DNA: TGCGCCAGCAGCCAAGCCCGGGACTTTGGCAATGAGCAGTTCTTC.

The chain links TRBV4-3 to TRBJ2-1, with 9 bases fitting TRBD2. Germline-derived CDR1 and CDR2 are LGHNA and YSLEER. This CDR3 has 17 residues. Germline trimming cut 0 bases from V and 1 base from J; bases unmatched to any gene: 4. The CDR3, as DNA: TGCGCCAGCAGCCAAGAAGGGCGGGAGGGATCCTACAATGAGCAGTTCTTC. Amino acids: CASSQEGREGSYNEQFF.

The chain employs TRBV2 and TRBJ2-1, with D hard to call. CDR3 length equals 16 residues. In germline, CDR1 is SNHLY, CDR2 FYNNEI. The germline V and J ends were trimmed by 4 bases and 5 bases, with 18 bases remaining between them. Here the CDR3 reads CASSVGAVRFDNEQFF. CDR3 in DNA: TGTGCCAGCAGTGTTGGTGCAGTAAGATTCGACAATGAGCAGTTCTTC.

The chain combines TRBV30 with TRBJ1-6, with D perhaps matching TRBD1 (5 bases). Germline CDR1 is GTSNPN and CDR2 is SVGIG (reference sequence). This CDR3 region has 12 residues. V shed 3 bases and J shed 14 bases, with 14 bases lying between them. The CDR3 loop is CAWRGQLGALHF. CDR3 in DNA: TGTGCCTGGAGGGGGCAGCTCGGGGCCCTCCACTTT.

The chain combines TRBV30 with TRBJ1-1, with unresolved D. This CDR3 spans 14 amino acids. Germline CDR1 and CDR2: GTSNPN and SVGIG (reference sequence). Trimming removed 6 bases from V and 0 bases from J, with 14 bases in between. The CDR3 spells CACHAEVMNTEAFF. The CDR3 DNA sequence: TGTGCCTGCCACGCAGAAGTTATGAACACTGAAGCTTTCTTT.